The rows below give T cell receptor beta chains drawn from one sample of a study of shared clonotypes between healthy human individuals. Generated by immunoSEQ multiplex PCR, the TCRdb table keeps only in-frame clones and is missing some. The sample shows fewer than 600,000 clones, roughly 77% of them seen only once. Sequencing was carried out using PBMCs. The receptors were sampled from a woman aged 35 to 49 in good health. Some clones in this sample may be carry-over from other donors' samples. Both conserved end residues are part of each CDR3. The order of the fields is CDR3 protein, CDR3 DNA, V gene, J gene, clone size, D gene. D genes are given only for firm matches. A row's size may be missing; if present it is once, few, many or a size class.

cdr3_aa: CASSFSSSGLRYNTYEQYF
cdr3_nt: TGTGCCAGCAGTTTTTCGTCGTCAGGCCTTCGATACAATACCTACGAGCAGTACTTC
v_call: TRBV27
j_call: TRBJ2-7
clone_size: .
d_call: .

cdr3_aa: CASSQETSGSYNEQFF
cdr3_nt: TGCGCCAGCAGCCAAGAGACTAGCGGCTCCTACAATGAGCAGTTCTTC
v_call: TRBV4-1
j_call: TRBJ2-1
clone_size: medium-sized
d_call: TRBD2

cdr3_aa: CASSISLNTEAFF
cdr3_nt: TGTGCCAGTAGTATTAGCCTGAACACTGAAGCTTTCTTT
v_call: TRBV19
j_call: TRBJ1-1
clone_size: .
d_call: .

cdr3_aa: CSVDGLAGRPYEQYF
cdr3_nt: TGCAGCGTTGACGGTCTAGCGGGCCGACCCTACGAGCAGTACTTC
v_call: TRBV29-1
j_call: TRBJ2-7
clone_size: .
d_call: TRBD2

cdr3_aa: CASSFSYGTGELFF
cdr3_nt: TGTGCCAGCAGCTTCTCCTATGGCACCGGGGAGCTGTTTTTT
v_call: TRBV7-2
j_call: TRBJ2-2
clone_size: .
d_call: .

cdr3_aa: CASTPGEVRDSYF
cdr3_nt: TGTGCCAGCACCCCTGGGGAAGTGCGGGATTCGTATTTT
v_call: TRBV7-9
j_call: TRBJ2-3
clone_size: .
d_call: .

cdr3_aa: CASSIGVGTEAFF
cdr3_nt: TGTGCCAGTAGTATCGGGGTGGGCACTGAAGCTTTCTTT
v_call: TRBV19
j_call: TRBJ1-1
clone_size: .
d_call: .

cdr3_aa: CASSPGQGPGEKLFF
cdr3_nt: TGTGCCAGCTCTCCCGGACAGGGCCCGGGTGAAAAACTGTTTTTT
v_call: TRBV18
j_call: TRBJ1-4
clone_size: .
d_call: TRBD1

cdr3_aa: CASSNQAGELFF
cdr3_nt: TGTGCCAGCAGTAACCAAGCCGGGGAGCTGTTTTTT
v_call: TRBV28
j_call: TRBJ2-2
clone_size: few
d_call: .

cdr3_aa: CASRAGIDNYGYTF
cdr3_nt: TGTGCCAGCAGGGCGGGGATCGATAACTATGGCTACACCTTC
v_call: TRBV6-5
j_call: TRBJ1-2
clone_size: .
d_call: .

cdr3_aa: CASSSLAGGQETQYF
cdr3_nt: TGTGCCAGCAGCTCACTAGCGGGGGGACAAGAGACCCAGTACTTC
v_call: TRBV7-6
j_call: TRBJ2-5
clone_size: .
d_call: TRBD2

cdr3_aa: CASSELAGSTDTQYF
cdr3_nt: TGTGCCAGCAGTGAACTAGCGGGAAGCACAGATACGCAGTATTTT
v_call: TRBV6-4
j_call: TRBJ2-3
clone_size: .
d_call: TRBD2

cdr3_aa: CASSLVVRDSGSPIDEQFF
cdr3_nt: TGTGCCAGCAGCTTAGTTGTACGGGATAGCGGGAGCCCAATTGATGAGCAGTTCTTC
v_call: TRBV7-6
j_call: TRBJ2-1
clone_size: .
d_call: TRBD2

cdr3_aa: CASSEVLGEQYF
cdr3_nt: TGTGCCAGCAGCGAGGTTCTGGGCGAGCAGTACTTC
v_call: TRBV7-9
j_call: TRBJ2-7
clone_size: .
d_call: .

cdr3_aa: CASSQDGYTDTQYF
cdr3_nt: TGCGCCAGCAGCCAAGATGGGTACACAGATACGCAGTATTTT
v_call: TRBV4-1
j_call: TRBJ2-3
clone_size: few
d_call: .

cdr3_aa: CASSSGGQSTGELFF
cdr3_nt: TGTGCCAGCAGCTCAGGGGGACAGTCTACCGGGGAGCTGTTTTTT
v_call: TRBV7-9
j_call: TRBJ2-2
clone_size: once
d_call: TRBD1

cdr3_aa: CASSYATENTEAFF
cdr3_nt: TGTGCCAGCAGTTATGCGACAGAGAACACTGAAGCTTTCTTT
v_call: TRBV6-5
j_call: TRBJ1-1
clone_size: .
d_call: .

cdr3_aa: CSVGGGQETQYF
cdr3_nt: TGCAGCGTTGGAGGGGGCCAAGAGACCCAGTACTTC
v_call: TRBV29-1
j_call: TRBJ2-5
clone_size: .
d_call: .

cdr3_aa: CASSTSGGTNEKLFF
cdr3_nt: TGTGCCAGCAGCACGTCAGGGGGAACTAATGAAAAACTGTTTTTT
v_call: TRBV6-6
j_call: TRBJ1-4
clone_size: .
d_call: TRBD1

cdr3_aa: CASSGGTSTDTQYF
cdr3_nt: TGTGCCAGCAGCGGCGGGACTAGCACAGATACGCAGTATTTT
v_call: TRBV9
j_call: TRBJ2-3
clone_size: .
d_call: .

cdr3_aa: CASSPSPLLAGGRDGELFF
cdr3_nt: TGTGCCAGCAGCCCTTCCCCACTACTAGCGGGAGGGCGGGACGGGGAGCTGTTTTTT
v_call: TRBV7-2
j_call: TRBJ2-2
clone_size: .
d_call: TRBD2

cdr3_aa: CASSRAGTSDNEQFF
cdr3_nt: TGTGCCAGCAGCCGGGCCGGGACATCTGACAATGAGCAGTTCTTC
v_call: TRBV11-2
j_call: TRBJ2-1
clone_size: .
d_call: .

cdr3_aa: CASSVAGEGYEQYF
cdr3_nt: TGTGCCAGCAGCGTAGCCGGAGAGGGCTACGAGCAGTACTTC
v_call: TRBV9
j_call: TRBJ2-7
clone_size: .
d_call: .

cdr3_aa: CASSFVGSYEQYF
cdr3_nt: TGTGCCAGCAGTTTTGTGGGGTCGTACGAGCAGTACTTC
v_call: TRBV27
j_call: TRBJ2-7
clone_size: .
d_call: .

cdr3_aa: CASSQDGDFYNEQFF
cdr3_nt: TGTGCCAGCAGCCAAGATGGGGACTTTTACAATGAGCAGTTCTTC
v_call: TRBV4-2
j_call: TRBJ2-1
clone_size: .
d_call: .

cdr3_aa: CASSVTASNTGELFF
cdr3_nt: TGTGCCAGCAGCGTCACTGCCTCGAACACCGGGGAGCTGTTTTTT
v_call: TRBV9
j_call: TRBJ2-2
clone_size: .
d_call: .

cdr3_aa: CASSQSPETQYF
cdr3_nt: TGTGCCAGCAGCCAAAGCCCGGAGACCCAGTACTTC
v_call: TRBV28
j_call: TRBJ2-5
clone_size: .
d_call: .

cdr3_aa: CASSVTGGETQYF
cdr3_nt: TGTGCCAGCAGCGTAACGGGTGGCGAGACCCAGTACTTC
v_call: TRBV9
j_call: TRBJ2-5
clone_size: .
d_call: .

cdr3_aa: CASSQDATGDREAFF
cdr3_nt: TGTGCCAGCAGCCAAGATGCCACGGGGGACAGGGAAGCTTTCTTT
v_call: TRBV4-2
j_call: TRBJ1-1
clone_size: .
d_call: TRBD1

cdr3_aa: CAIMGQGYEQYF
cdr3_nt: TGTGCCATCATGGGACAGGGCTACGAGCAGTACTTC
v_call: TRBV10-3
j_call: TRBJ2-7
clone_size: few
d_call: TRBD1

cdr3_aa: CASSWVDRPEQYF
cdr3_nt: TGTGCCAGCAGCTGGGTAGACAGGCCCGAGCAGTACTTC
v_call: TRBV5-4
j_call: TRBJ2-7
clone_size: .
d_call: .

cdr3_aa: CASSPPLVYEQYF
cdr3_nt: TGTGCCAGCTCACCCCCGCTAGTCTACGAGCAGTACTTC
v_call: TRBV18
j_call: TRBJ2-7
clone_size: .
d_call: .

cdr3_aa: CASRSSTGVLIKVKNIEAFF
cdr3_nt: TGCGCCAGCAGGTCCTCAACTGGGGTCCTAATCAAAGTTAAGAACATTGAAGCTTTCTTT
v_call: TRBV5-1
j_call: TRBJ1-1
clone_size: few
d_call: .

cdr3_aa: CASSQLGLAGHYEQYF
cdr3_nt: TGTGCCAGCAGCCAATTGGGACTAGCGGGACACTACGAGCAGTACTTC
v_call: TRBV14
j_call: TRBJ2-7
clone_size: once
d_call: TRBD2

cdr3_aa: CAWDGQGRDRGTEAFF
cdr3_nt: TGTGCCTGGGATGGACAGGGGAGAGATAGAGGAACTGAAGCTTTCTTT
v_call: TRBV30
j_call: TRBJ1-1
clone_size: .
d_call: TRBD1

cdr3_aa: CASSPDGSNQPQHF
cdr3_nt: TGCGCCAGCAGCCCCGATGGTTCCAATCAGCCCCAGCATTTT
v_call: TRBV4-1
j_call: TRBJ1-5
clone_size: .
d_call: .

cdr3_aa: CASSQTGIRPQHF
cdr3_nt: TGTGCCAGCAGTCAAACAGGGATTCGGCCCCAGCATTTT
v_call: TRBV28
j_call: TRBJ1-5
clone_size: .
d_call: .

cdr3_aa: CASLNDRTGVYEQYF
cdr3_nt: TGTGCCAGCCTAAATGATCGGACAGGGGTCTACGAGCAGTACTTC
v_call: TRBV2
j_call: TRBJ2-7
clone_size: .
d_call: TRBD1

cdr3_aa: CATWRADRLALGEQYF
cdr3_nt: TGTGCCACATGGAGGGCGGACAGGTTGGCGTTGGGCGAGCAGTACTTC
v_call: TRBV21-1
j_call: TRBJ2-7
clone_size: .
d_call: .

cdr3_aa: CASSLRESYEQYF
cdr3_nt: TGTGCCAGCAGCTTAAGGGAATCCTACGAGCAGTACTTC
v_call: TRBV7-9
j_call: TRBJ2-7
clone_size: .
d_call: .

cdr3_aa: CASSLNTDYGYTF
cdr3_nt: TGCGCCAGCAGCTTGAATACGGACTATGGCTACACCTTC
v_call: TRBV5-1
j_call: TRBJ1-2
clone_size: few
d_call: .

cdr3_aa: CASSATGTAPQETQYF
cdr3_nt: TGCGCCAGCAGCGCCACCGGGACCGCCCCCCAAGAGACCCAGTACTTC
v_call: TRBV10-1
j_call: TRBJ2-5
clone_size: .
d_call: .

cdr3_aa: CAWSENRGTEAFF
cdr3_nt: TGTGCCTGGAGTGAGAACAGGGGCACTGAAGCTTTCTTT
v_call: TRBV30
j_call: TRBJ1-1
clone_size: few
d_call: TRBD1

cdr3_aa: CASSIDGGRALGTGELFF
cdr3_nt: TGTGCCAGTAGTATAGACGGCGGGAGGGCCCTCGGTACCGGGGAGCTGTTTTTT
v_call: TRBV19
j_call: TRBJ2-2
clone_size: .
d_call: TRBD2

cdr3_aa: CASKGRGIDEQYF
cdr3_nt: TGTGCCAGTAAGGGCAGGGGGATTGACGAGCAGTACTTC
v_call: TRBV19
j_call: TRBJ2-7
clone_size: once
d_call: TRBD1

cdr3_aa: CASSGRVAGELFF
cdr3_nt: TGTGCCAGCAGCGGCAGGGTCGCCGGGGAGCTGTTTTTT
v_call: TRBV11-2
j_call: TRBJ2-2
clone_size: .
d_call: .

cdr3_aa: CASSDRSNQPQHF
cdr3_nt: TGTGCCAGCAGTGACAGAAGCAATCAGCCCCAGCATTTT
v_call: TRBV28
j_call: TRBJ1-5
clone_size: .
d_call: .